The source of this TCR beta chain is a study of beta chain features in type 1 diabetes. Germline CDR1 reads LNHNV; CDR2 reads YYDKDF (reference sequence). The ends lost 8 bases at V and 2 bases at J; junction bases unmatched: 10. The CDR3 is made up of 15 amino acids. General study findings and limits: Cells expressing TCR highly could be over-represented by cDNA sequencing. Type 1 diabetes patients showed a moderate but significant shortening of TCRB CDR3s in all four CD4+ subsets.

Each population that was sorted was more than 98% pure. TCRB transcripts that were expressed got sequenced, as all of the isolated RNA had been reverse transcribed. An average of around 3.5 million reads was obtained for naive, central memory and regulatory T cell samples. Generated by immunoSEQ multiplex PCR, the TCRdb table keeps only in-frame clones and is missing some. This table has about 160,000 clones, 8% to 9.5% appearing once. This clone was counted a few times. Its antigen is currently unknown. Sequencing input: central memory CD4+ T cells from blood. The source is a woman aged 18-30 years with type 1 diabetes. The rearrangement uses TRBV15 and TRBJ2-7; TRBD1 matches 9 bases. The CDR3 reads CATPQVGDRAYEQYF. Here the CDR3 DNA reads TGTGCCACCCCCCAGGTGGGGGACAGGGCCTACGAGCAGTACTTC.